The sequence of this TCR beta chain was determined in a study of CD8 T cells in Susac syndrome. Sequencing targeted TCR beta in T cells from blood (CD8+ and CD4+). The controls were healthy donors who were matched for age and sex. With random hexamers, reverse transcription was performed on about 0.45 to 1 ug of RNA. Multiplex PCR with immunoSEQ amplified the TCR beta CDR3 across 54 Vbeta and 13 Jbeta. TCRdb analysed the immunoSEQ multiplex PCR reads with MiXCR anew, one entry per CDR3 protein. This sample has 100,000 to 150,000 distinct CDR3 sequences, with around 96% found just once. What was sequenced was CD4+ T cells from PBMCs. This clonotype was obtained from a human donor in good health.

The CDR3 protein is CSAGTGRDSYGYTF. For the CDR3, the DNA is TGCAGTGCGGGGACAGGGAGGGATTCCTATGGCTACACCTTC. The chain uses TRBV20-1 and TRBJ1-2, with TRBD1 identical over 9 bases. The CDR3 contains 14 residues. The germline V gene has CDR1 DFQATT and CDR2 SNEGSKA (reference sequence). After removal of 6 bases from V and 4 bases from J, the junction contained 9 bases not matched to a gene.